Listed below are T cell receptor beta chains from one sample, sequenced in a study of cytomegalovirus exposure and HLA in healthy donors. The repertoire was sequenced with immunoSEQ multiplex PCR; TCRdb's copy has only in-frame clones and lacks some. Of more than 90,000 clones detected, about four fifths appear once; the ten largest clones hold 1.5% to 2%. The material sequenced was PBMCs. The receptors were sampled from a woman in her thirties or forties in good health and CMV-seronegative. Both conserved end residues are trimmed from each CDR3. The D gene is left open where the match is weak.

v_call	d_call	j_call	cdr3_aa
TRBV6-1	.	TRBJ1-5	ASRQGFHQPQH
TRBV28	.	TRBJ2-7	ASQGGYEQY
TRBV6-5	.	TRBJ2-7	ASSWRESYEQY
TRBV30	.	TRBJ2-1	AWSWSRGRDEQF
TRBV7-9	.	TRBJ1-5	SSSLDQGTPQPQH
TRBV7-8	.	TRBJ2-1	ASSLRGRNNEQF
TRBV9	.	TRBJ1-6	ASSVTDSYNSPLH
TRBV5-1	.	TRBJ2-7	ASSLDSFSYEQY
TRBV10-3	TRBD1	TRBJ2-1	AISEGQGYEQF
TRBV30	.	TRBJ2-3	AWSVRQGITDTQY
TRBV7-8	.	.	ASSSQDTLHYEQY
TRBV19	TRBD1	TRBJ1-5	ATDRVGSFSNQPQH
TRBV7-3	TRBD2	TRBJ2-2	ASSALAGSTGELF
TRBV30	TRBD1	TRBJ2-5	AWGTGGSQTQY
TRBV6-6	.	TRBJ1-2	ASRSDRGYT
TRBV7-2	.	TRBJ2-1	ASSFFSYNEQF
TRBV2	.	TRBJ1-2	ASRGEVRGAYYGYT
TRBV6-6	.	TRBJ2-7	ASRDSTTYEQY
TRBV19	TRBD1	TRBJ2-6	ASSIDETGIQPGANVLT
TRBV7-9	.	TRBJ2-3	ASGPRDINTQY
TRBV7-2	TRBD2	TRBJ2-1	ASSLVGLAHNEQF
TRBV19	.	TRBJ1-5	ATGHSNQPQH
TRBV10-3	TRBD2	.	AIKLTSGNYEQY
TRBV28	.	TRBJ2-3	ASSLGEGVSDTQY
TRBV19	TRBD1	TRBJ1-1	ASSMIGTGGGTEAF
TRBV2	TRBD1	TRBJ2-2	ASSAGQGNTGELF
TRBV7-9	TRBD1	TRBJ2-7	SSSSRTGGYEQY
TRBV2	.	TRBJ2-7	ASSEFRGYEQY
TRBV7-8	.	TRBJ1-5	ASSRGTQPQH
TRBV27	.	TRBJ2-7	ASSLSIDWNYEQY
TRBV7-9	TRBD1	.	ASSPRTGGYLGDEQY
TRBV30	.	TRBJ1-5	AWSLSVGQPQH
TRBV30	.	TRBJ1-2	AWSYQGNYGYT
TRBV28	.	TRBJ2-3	ASSLGTSSFSSTDTQY
TRBV5-1	.	TRBJ2-7	ASSLFQGPGRWEQY
TRBV7-3	.	TRBJ2-1	ASSDLGSTDIYNEQF
TRBV7-9	TRBD2	TRBJ2-3	ASSPPGRGRTDTQY
TRBV19	.	TRBJ2-1	ASSIGRGVGYNEQF
TRBV25-1	.	TRBJ1-1	ASRGGQEAF
TRBV5-5	.	TRBJ2-7	ASSYGASTYEQY
TRBV11-2	.	TRBJ2-1	ASSFVWTYSYNEQF